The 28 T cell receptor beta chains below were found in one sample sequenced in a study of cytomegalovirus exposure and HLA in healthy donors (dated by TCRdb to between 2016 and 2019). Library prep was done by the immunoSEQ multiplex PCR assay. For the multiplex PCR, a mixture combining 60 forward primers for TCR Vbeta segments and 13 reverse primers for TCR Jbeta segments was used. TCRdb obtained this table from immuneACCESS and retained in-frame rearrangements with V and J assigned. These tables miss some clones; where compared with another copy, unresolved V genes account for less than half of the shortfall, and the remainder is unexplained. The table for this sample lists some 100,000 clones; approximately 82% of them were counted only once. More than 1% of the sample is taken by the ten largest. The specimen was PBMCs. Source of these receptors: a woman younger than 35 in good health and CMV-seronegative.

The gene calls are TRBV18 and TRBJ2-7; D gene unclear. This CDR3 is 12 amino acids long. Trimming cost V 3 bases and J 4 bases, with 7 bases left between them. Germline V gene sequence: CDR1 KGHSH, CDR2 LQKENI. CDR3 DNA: TGTGCCAGCTCACCTGAAGCGTACGAGCAGTACTTC. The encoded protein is CASSPEAYEQYF.

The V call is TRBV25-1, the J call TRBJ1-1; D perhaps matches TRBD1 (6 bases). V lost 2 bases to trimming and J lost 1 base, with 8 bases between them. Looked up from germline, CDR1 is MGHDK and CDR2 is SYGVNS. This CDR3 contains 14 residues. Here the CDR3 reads CASSEIGGNTEAFF. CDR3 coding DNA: TGTGCCAGCAGTGAAATAGGGGGGAACACTGAAGCTTTCTTT.

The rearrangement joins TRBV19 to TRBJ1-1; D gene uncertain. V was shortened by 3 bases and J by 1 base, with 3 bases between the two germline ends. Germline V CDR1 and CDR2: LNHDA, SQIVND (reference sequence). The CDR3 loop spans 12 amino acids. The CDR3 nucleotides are TGTGCCAGTAGTATCGGGAACACTGAAGCTTTCTTT. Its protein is CASSIGNTEAFF.

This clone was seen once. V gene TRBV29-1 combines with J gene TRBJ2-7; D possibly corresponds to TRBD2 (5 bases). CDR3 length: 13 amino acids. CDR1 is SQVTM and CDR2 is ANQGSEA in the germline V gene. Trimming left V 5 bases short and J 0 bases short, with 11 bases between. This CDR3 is CSVSSGGSYEQYF. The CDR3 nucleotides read TGCAGCGTTAGCAGCGGAGGCTCCTACGAGCAGTACTTC.

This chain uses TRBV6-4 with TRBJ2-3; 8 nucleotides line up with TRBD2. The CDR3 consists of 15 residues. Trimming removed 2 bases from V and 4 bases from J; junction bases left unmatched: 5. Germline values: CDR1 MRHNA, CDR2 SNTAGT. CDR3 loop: CASSDAGGGPDTQYF. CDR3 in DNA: TGTGCCAGCAGTGACGCGGGGGGAGGGCCAGATACGCAGTATTTT.

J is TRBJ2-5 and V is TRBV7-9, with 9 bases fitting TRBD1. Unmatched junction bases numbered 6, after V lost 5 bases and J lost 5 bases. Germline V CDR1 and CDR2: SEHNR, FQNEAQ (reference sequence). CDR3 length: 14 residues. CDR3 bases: TGTGCCAGCAGCGTAGGACAGGGGAGGGAGACCCAGTACTTC. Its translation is CASSVGQGRETQYF. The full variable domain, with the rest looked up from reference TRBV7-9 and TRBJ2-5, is DTGVSQNPRHKITKRGQNVTFRCDPISEHNRLYWYRQTLGQGPEFLTYFQNEAQLEKSRLLSDRFSAERPKGSFSTLEIQRTEQGDSAMYLCASSVGQGRETQYFGPGTRLLVL.

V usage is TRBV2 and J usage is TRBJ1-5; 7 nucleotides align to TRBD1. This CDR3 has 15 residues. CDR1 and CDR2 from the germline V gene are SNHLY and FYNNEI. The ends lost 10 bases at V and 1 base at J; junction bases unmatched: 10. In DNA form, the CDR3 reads TGTGCCACCAGAGAAGGGGGCAGGAGCAATCAGCCCCAGCATTTT. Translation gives CATREGGRSNQPQHF.

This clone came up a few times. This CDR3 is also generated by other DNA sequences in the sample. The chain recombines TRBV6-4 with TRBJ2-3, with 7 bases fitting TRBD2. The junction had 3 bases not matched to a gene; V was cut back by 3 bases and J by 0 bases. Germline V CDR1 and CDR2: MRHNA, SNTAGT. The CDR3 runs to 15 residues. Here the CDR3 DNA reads TGTGCCAGCAGTGAGGGGGGGTCTAGCACAGATACGCAGTATTTT. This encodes CASSEGGSSTDTQYF.

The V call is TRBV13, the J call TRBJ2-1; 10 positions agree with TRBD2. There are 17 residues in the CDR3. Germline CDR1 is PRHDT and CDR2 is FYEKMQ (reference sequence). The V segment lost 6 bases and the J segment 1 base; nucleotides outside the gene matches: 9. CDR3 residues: CASRPRSGGASYNEQFF. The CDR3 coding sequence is TGTGCCAGCAGACCTAGGAGCGGGGGGGCGTCCTACAATGAGCAGTTCTTC.

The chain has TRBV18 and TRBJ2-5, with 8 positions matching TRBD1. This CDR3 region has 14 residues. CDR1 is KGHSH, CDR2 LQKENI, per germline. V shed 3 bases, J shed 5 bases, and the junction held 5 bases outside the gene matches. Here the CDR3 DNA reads TGTGCCAGCTCACCTCAGGGGGCTGGTGAGACCCAGTACTTC. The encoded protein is CASSPQGAGETQYF.

This chain's CDR3 is CASSRDRVLAGANVLTF. For the CDR3, the DNA is TGTGCCAGCAGCCGGGACAGGGTGTTAGCTGGGGCCAACGTCCTGACTTTC. This chain connects TRBV2 to TRBJ2-6; TRBD1 matches at 9 bases. J was trimmed by 2 bases and V by 6 bases; bases with no gene match: 8. Germline CDR1 reads SNHLY; CDR2 reads FYNNEI. The CDR3 contains 17 residues.

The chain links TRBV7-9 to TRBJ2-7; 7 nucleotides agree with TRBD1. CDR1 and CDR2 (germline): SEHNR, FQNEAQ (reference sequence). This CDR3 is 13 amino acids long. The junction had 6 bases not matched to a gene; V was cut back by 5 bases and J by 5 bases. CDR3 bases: TGTGCCAGCAGCGGATCAGACAGGGACGAGCAGTACTTC. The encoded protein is CASSGSDRDEQYF.

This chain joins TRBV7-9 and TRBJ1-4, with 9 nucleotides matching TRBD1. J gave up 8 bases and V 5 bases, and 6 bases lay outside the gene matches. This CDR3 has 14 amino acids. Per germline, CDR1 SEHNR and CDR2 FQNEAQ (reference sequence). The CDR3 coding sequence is TGTGCCAGCAGCGGGGACAGGGTAGGGGAAAAACTGTTTTTT. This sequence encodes CASSGDRVGEKLFF.

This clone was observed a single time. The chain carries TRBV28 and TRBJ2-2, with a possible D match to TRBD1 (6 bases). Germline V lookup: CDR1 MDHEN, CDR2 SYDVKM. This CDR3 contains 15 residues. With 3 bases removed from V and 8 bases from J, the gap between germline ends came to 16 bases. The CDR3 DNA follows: TGTGCCAGCAGTTTTACAGGGCGCTCAAATGGGGAGCTGTTTTTT. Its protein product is CASSFTGRSNGELFF.

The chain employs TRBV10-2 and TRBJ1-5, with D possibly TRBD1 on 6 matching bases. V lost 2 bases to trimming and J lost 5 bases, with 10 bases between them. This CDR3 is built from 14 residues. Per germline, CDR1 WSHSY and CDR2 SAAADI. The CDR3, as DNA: TGCGCCAGCAGTGAGAGTCAGGGGCATCAGCCCCAGCATTTT. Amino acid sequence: CASSESQGHQPQHF.

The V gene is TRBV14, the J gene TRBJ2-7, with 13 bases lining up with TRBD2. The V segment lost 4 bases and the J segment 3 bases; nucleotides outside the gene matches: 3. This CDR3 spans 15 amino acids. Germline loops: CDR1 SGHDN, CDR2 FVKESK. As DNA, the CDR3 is TGTGCCAGCAGCCTTCGGACTAGCGGGGGCTACGAGCAGTACTTC. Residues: CASSLRTSGGYEQYF.

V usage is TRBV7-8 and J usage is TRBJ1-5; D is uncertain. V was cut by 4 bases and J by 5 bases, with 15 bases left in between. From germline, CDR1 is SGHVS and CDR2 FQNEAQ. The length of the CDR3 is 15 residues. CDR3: CASSSVTMGYQPQHF. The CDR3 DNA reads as TGTGCCAGCAGCTCGGTAACAATGGGCTATCAGCCCCAGCATTTT.

The chain's CDR3 is CSVGDSGGYTF. CDR3 bases: TGCAGCGTTGGGGACAGTGGTGGCTACACCTTC. The chain links TRBV29-1 to TRBJ1-2; 7 positions match TRBD1. The CDR3 length is 11 residues. Losses at the gene ends were 4 bases for V and 7 bases for J; bases not matched to a gene: 3. Germline CDR1 SQVTM, CDR2 ANQGSEA.

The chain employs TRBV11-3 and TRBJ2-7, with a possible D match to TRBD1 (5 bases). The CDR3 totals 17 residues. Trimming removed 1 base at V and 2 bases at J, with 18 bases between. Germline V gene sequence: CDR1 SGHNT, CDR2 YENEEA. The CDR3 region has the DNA TGTGCCAGCAGCTTAGGTTACATCCACAGGTTACCCTACGAGCAGTACTTC. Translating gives CASSLGYIHRLPYEQYF.

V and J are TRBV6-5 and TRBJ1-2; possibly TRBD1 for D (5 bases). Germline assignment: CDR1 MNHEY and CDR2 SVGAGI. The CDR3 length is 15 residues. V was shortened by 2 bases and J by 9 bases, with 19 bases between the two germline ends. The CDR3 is CASSYDGAVDISYTF. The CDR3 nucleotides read TGTGCCAGCAGTTACGACGGTGCGGTGGACATAAGCTACACCTTC.

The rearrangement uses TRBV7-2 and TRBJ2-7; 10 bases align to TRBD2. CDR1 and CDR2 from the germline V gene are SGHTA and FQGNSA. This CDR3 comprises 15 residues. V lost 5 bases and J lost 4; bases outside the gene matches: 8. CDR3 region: CASSPAAGGDYEQYF. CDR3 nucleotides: TGTGCCAGCAGCCCCGCAGCGGGGGGGGATTACGAGCAGTACTTC. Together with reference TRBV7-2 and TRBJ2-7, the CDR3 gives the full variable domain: GAGVSQSPSNKVTEKGKDVELRCDPISGHTALYWYRQSLGQGLEFLIYFQGNSAPDKSGLPSDRFSAERTGGSVSTLTIQRTQQEDSAVYLCASSPAAGGDYEQYFGPGTRLTVT.

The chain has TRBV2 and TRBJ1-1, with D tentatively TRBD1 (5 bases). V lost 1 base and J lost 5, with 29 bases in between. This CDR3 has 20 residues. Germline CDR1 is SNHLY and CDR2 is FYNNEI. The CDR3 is CASSEGVFSGDPHGGTEAFF. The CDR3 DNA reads TGTGCCAGCAGTGAAGGGGTATTTTCGGGGGACCCACATGGAGGAACTGAAGCTTTCTTT.

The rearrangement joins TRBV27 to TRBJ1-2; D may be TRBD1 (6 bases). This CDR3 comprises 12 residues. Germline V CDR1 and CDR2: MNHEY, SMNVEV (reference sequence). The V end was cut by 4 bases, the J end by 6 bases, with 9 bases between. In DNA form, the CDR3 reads TGTGCCAGCAGTTCACAGGGAGATGGCTACACCTTC. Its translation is CASSSQGDGYTF.

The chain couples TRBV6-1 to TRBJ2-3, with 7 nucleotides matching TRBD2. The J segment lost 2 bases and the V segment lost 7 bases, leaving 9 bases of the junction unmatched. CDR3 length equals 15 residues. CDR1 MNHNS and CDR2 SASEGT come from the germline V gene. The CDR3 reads CASTTYGGTTDTQYF. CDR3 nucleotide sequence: TGTGCCAGCACTACCTACGGGGGGACCACAGATACGCAGTATTTT.

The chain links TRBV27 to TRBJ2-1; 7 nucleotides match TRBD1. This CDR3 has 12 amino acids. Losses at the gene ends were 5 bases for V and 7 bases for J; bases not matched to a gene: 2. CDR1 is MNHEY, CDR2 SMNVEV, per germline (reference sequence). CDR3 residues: CASSPTGNEQFF. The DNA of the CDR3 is TGTGCCAGCAGTCCGACAGGGAATGAGCAGTTCTTC.

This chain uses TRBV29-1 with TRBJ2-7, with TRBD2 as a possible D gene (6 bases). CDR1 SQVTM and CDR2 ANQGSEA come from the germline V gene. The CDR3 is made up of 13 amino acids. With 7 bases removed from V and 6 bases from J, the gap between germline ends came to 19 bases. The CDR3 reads CSGGEAYGSEQYF. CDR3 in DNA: TGCAGCGGAGGGGAGGCTTACGGCAGCGAGCAGTACTTC.

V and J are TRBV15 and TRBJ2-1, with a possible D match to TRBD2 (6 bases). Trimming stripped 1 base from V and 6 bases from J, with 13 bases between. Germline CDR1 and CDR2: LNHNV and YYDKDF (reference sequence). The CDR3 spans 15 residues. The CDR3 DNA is TGTGCCACCAGCAGAGGGGAGGATAGGCCCAATGAGCAGTTCTTC. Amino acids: CATSRGEDRPNEQFF.

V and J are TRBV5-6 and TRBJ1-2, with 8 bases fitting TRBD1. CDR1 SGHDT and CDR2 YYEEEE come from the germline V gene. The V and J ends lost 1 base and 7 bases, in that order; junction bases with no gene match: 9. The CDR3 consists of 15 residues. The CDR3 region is CASSLLRTGRAGYTF. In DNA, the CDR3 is TGTGCCAGCAGCTTGTTGAGGACAGGGCGGGCTGGCTACACCTTC.